The text below deals with one T cell receptor beta chain. The data were obtained in a study of blood T cell repertoires in COVID-19. The repertoire was sequenced with immunoSEQ multiplex PCR; TCRdb's copy has only in-frame clones and lacks some. The sample holds more than 200,000 clones; about 88% are singletons and the top ten take more than 8.5%. The TCR originated in a woman aged 45-65 years with COVID-19, enrolled during active disease. What was sequenced was peripheral blood.

The CDR3 region has the DNA TGTGCCAGCAGCACCCTGACAGGTACCAGGGAAAAACTGTTTTTT. Its protein product is CASSTLTGTREKLFF. The chain couples TRBV9 to TRBJ1-4, with D perhaps matching TRBD1 (6 bases). There are 15 residues in the CDR3. CDR1 and CDR2 (germline): SGDLS, YYNGEE. Trimming stripped 4 bases from V and 8 bases from J, with 18 bases between.